This T cell receptor beta chain was retrieved from a study of T cell clonality in common variable immunodeficiency. The CVID group had fewer than 19 females and fewer than 35 males, mean age around 40. Of note for this clone: The antigen is undetermined. The read comes to an end 3 residues before the CDR3 does, leaving the germline J gene to fill in the end.

The method was immunoSEQ multiplex PCR; TCRdb's version includes in-frame clones alone and lacks a portion of them. In total the sample includes approximately 17,000 clones, none of them seen once. Per the germline V gene, CDR1 is SEHNR and CDR2 is FQNEAQ (reference sequence). The junction had 3 bases not matched to a gene; V was cut back by 4 bases and J by 7 bases. This CDR3 is built from 13 residues. Overall study findings and caveats: Fewer deletions and N-nucleotide insertions were reportedly seen in common variable immunodeficiency TCR beta sequences. Compared with healthy controls, CVID subjects showed increased TCRbeta clonality, mostly in about a third. CVID patient heterogeneity limited repertoire-clinical complication correlations.

Material for sequencing was peripheral blood mononuclear cells. The chain combines TRBV7-9 with TRBJ1-2, with 10 bases aligning to TRBD1. This TCR derives from a human donor with common variable immunodeficiency. CDR3 bases read: TGTGCCAGCAGCTCGACAGGGGGCCGTGGC. Protein: CASSSTGGRG. The entire CDR3 is CASSSTGGRGYTF.